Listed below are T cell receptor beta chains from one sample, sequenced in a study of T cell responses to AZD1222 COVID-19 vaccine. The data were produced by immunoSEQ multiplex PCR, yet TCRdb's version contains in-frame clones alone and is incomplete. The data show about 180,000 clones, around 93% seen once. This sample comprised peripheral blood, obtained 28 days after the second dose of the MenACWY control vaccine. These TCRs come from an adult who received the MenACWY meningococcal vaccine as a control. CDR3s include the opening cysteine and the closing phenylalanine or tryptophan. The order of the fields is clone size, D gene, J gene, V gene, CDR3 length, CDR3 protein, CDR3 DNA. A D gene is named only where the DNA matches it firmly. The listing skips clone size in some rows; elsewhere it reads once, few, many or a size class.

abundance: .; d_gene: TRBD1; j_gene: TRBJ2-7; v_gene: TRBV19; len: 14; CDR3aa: CASSTLGTVPEQYF; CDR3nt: TGTGCCAGTAGTACCCTAGGGACAGTCCCCGAGCAGTACTTC
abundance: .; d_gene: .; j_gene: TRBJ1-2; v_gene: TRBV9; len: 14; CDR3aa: CASSPQGSNYGYTF; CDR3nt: TGTGCCAGCAGCCCCCAGGGGTCTAACTATGGCTACACCTTC
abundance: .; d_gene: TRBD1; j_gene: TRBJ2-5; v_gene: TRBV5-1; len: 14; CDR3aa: CASSPGTVGETQYF; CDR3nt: TGCGCCAGCAGCCCTGGGACAGTGGGGGAGACCCAGTACTTC
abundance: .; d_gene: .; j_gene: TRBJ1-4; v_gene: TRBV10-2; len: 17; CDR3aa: CASSESGGRRANEKLFF; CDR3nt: TGCGCCAGCAGTGAGTCGGGGGGGAGGAGAGCTAATGAAAAACTGTTTTTT
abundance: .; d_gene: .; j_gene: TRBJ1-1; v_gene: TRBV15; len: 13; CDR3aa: CATSRVPNTEAFF; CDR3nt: TGTGCCACCAGCAGAGTTCCGAACACTGAAGCTTTCTTT
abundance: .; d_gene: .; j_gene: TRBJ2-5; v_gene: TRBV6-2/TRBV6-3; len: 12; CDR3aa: CASSFDLGTQYF; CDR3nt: TGTGCCAGCAGTTTCGACCTGGGGACCCAGTACTTC
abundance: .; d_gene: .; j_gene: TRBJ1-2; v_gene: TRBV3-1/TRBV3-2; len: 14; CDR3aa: CASSPSQTGYGYTF; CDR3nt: TGTGCCAGCAGCCCCTCCCAGACGGGCTATGGCTACACCTTC
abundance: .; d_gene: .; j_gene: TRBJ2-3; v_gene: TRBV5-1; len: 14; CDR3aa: CASSLGEITDTQYF; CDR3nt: TGCGCCAGCAGCTTGGGAGAAATCACAGATACGCAGTATTTT
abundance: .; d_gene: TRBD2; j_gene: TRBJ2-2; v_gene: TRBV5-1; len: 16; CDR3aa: CASSPGGTANTGELFF; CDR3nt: TGCGCCAGCAGCCCGGGGGGGACGGCGAACACCGGGGAGCTGTTTTTT
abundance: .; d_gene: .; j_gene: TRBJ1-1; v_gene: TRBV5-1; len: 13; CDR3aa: CASSLDLINEAFF; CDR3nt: TGCGCCAGCAGCCTGGATCTTATTAATGAAGCTTTCTTT
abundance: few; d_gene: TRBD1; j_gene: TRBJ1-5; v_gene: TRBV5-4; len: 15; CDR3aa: CASSQGQGRNQPQHF; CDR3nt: TGTGCCAGCAGCCAAGGACAGGGAAGAAATCAGCCCCAGCATTTT
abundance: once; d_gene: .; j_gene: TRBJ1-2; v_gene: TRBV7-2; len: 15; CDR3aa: CASSLGLSYQGGYTF; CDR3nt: TGTGCCAGCAGCTTAGGGCTGTCTTACCAGGGTGGCTACACCTTC
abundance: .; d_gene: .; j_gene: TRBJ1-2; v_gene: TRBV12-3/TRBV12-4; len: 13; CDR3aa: CASSKGRRYGYTF; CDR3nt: TGTGCCAGCAGCAAAGGACGGAGGTATGGCTACACCTTC
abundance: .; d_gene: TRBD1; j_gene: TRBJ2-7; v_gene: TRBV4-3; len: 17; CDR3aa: CASSQDLSGQDPYEQYF; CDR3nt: TGCGCCAGCAGCCAAGATTTGTCCGGACAGGACCCCTACGAGCAGTACTTC
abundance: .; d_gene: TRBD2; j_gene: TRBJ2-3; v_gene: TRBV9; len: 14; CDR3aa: CASSGSGGRDTQYF; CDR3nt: TGTGCCAGCAGCGGTAGCGGGGGTCGGGATACGCAGTATTTT
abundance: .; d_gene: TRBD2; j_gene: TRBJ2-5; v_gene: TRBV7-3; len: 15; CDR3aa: CASSPRAGGQETQYF; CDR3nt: TGTGCCAGCAGCCCAAGGGCGGGGGGGCAAGAGACCCAGTACTTC
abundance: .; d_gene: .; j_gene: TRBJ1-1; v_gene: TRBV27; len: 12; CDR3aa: CASKDRSTEAFF; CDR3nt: TGTGCCAGCAAGGATCGGAGTACTGAAGCTTTCTTT
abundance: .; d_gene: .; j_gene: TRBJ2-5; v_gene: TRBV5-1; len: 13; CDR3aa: CASSLGSQETQYF; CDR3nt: TGCGCCAGCAGCTTAGGCAGTCAAGAGACCCAGTACTTC
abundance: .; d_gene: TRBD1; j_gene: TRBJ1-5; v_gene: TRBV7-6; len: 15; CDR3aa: CASSSTGGHNQPQHF; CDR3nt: TGTGCCAGCAGCTCCACAGGGGGCCACAATCAGCCCCAGCATTTT
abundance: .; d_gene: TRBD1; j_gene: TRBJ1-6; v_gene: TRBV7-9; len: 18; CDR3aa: CASGLFRPQGGRNSPLHF; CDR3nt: TGTGCCAGCGGATTATTTCGCCCGCAGGGGGGAAGAAATTCACCCCTCCACTTT
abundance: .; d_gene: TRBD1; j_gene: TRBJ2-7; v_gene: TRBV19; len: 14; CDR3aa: CASSRTGNSYEQYF; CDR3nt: TGTGCCAGTAGTCGGACAGGGAATTCCTACGAGCAGTACTTC
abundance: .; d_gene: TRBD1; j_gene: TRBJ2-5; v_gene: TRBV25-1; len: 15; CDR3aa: CAGDHFRDSQETQYF; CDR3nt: TGTGCCGGAGACCATTTCCGGGACAGCCAAGAGACCCAGTACTTC
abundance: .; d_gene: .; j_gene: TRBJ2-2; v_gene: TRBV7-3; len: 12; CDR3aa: CASSRNTGELFF; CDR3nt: TGTGCCAGCAGCCGTAACACCGGGGAGCTGTTTTTT
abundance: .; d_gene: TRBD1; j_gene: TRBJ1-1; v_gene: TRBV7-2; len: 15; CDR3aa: CASSRDRAVNTEAFF; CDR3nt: TGTGCCAGCAGCCGGGACAGGGCAGTGAACACTGAAGCTTTCTTT
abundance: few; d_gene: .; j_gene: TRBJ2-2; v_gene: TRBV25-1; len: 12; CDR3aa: CASSEGTGELFF; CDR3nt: TGTGCCAGCAGTGAAGGGACCGGGGAGCTGTTTTTT
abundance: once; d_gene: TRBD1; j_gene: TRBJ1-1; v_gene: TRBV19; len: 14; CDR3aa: CASSQQGAPTEAFF; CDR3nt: TGTGCCAGTAGTCAACAGGGGGCCCCCACTGAAGCTTTCTTT
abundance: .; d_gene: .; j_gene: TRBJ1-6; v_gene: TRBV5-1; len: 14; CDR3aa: CASSLDHRDLTLHF; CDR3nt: TGCGCCAGCAGCTTGGATCACAGGGATTTAACCCTCCACTTT
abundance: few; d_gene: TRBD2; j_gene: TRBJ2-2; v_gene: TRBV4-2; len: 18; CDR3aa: CASSQGAERAGGTGELFF; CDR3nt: TGTGCCAGCAGCCAAGGAGCAGAGCGGGCGGGGGGCACCGGGGAGCTGTTTTTT
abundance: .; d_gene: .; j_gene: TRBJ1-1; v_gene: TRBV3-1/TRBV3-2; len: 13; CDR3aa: CASSQDGRTEAFF; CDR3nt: TGTGCCAGCAGCCAAGATGGACGGACTGAAGCTTTCTTT
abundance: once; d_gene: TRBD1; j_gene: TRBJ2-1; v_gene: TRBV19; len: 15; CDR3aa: CASSGTAHSYNEQFF; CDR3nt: TGTGCCAGTAGTGGGACAGCCCACAGTTACAATGAGCAGTTCTTC
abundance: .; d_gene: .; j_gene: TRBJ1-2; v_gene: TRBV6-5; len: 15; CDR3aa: CASSLTSGSFYGYTF; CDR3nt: TGTGCCAGCAGTCTCACCTCCGGGAGCTTCTATGGCTACACCTTC
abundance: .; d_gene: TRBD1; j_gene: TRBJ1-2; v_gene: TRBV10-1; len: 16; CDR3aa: CASSETPTGAPYGYTF; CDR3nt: TGCGCCAGCAGTGAAACTCCGACAGGGGCGCCCTATGGCTACACCTTC
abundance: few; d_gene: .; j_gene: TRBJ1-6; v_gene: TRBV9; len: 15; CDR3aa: CASSVGGFYNSPLHF; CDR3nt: TGTGCCAGCAGCGTAGGGGGGTTCTATAATTCACCCCTCCACTTT